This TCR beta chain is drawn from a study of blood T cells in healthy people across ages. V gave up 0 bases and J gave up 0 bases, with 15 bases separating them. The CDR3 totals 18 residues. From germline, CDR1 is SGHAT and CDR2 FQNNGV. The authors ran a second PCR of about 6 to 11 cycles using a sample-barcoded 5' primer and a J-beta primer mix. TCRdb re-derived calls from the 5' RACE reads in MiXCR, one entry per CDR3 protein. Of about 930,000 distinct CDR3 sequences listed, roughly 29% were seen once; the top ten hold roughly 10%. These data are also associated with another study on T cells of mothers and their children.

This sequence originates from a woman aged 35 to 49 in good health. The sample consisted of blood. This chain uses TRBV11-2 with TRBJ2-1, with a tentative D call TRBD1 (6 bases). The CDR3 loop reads CASSLDSRGGSSYNEQFF. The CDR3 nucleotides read TGTGCCAGCAGCTTAGATAGCAGGGGCGGAAGCTCCTACAATGAGCAGTTCTTC.